The sequence of this T cell receptor (beta chain) was determined in a study of blood T cells in healthy people across ages (dated by TCRdb to about 2015). The study in broad terms: In model experiments, roughly one uniquely barcoded TCR beta cDNA molecule per two T cells was captured by template switching. Using deep sequencing normalized with unique cDNA molecular identifiers, the study measured how TCR beta repertoire diversity changes with age. Four age groups were formed from the donors: young (average roughly 16 years), middle-aged (approximately 42), aged (62) and long-lived (approximately 80). Donors of different ages were randomly distributed across sequencing lanes to avoid experimental bias. The study analyzed two additional independent replicas of 1 million unique cDNA reads from the same blood draw for two donors, one aged 18 to 30 and one aged 80 or older.

Its CDR3 holds 15 amino acids, cysteine through phenylalanine. CDR3 DNA is the only sequence kept; it has 45 bases, read in frame from the first base. Unmatched junction bases come to 6, with V trimmed by 5 bases and J by 0 bases. The research as a whole found: Conclusive comparison of naive and antigen-experienced compartments was prevented by the profiling of bulk unsorted PBMCs. Compared with the aged group, the long-lived group had more naive CD4+ T cells, fewer expanded clones and increased TCR diversity, suggesting age selection. Observed TCR beta diversity correlated strongly with the percentage of naive T cells measured by flow cytometry. Estimates of total diversity from one million sequenced T cells were regarded as lower bounds and underestimates. As age increased, observed TCR beta diversity per million T cells dropped in a roughly linear way, and a significant reduction was already evident by age 40. Because the CMV infection status of the donors was unknown, age-related changes in expanded clonotypes may potentially have been confounded.

The donors were under 40 Caucasian individuals from Russia, aged about 6 to 95 years, who were systemically healthy. Each donor gave 8 to 10 milliliters of peripheral blood, drawn into EDTA-treated Vacutainer tubes. Ficoll-Paque density-gradient centrifugation was used to isolate PBMCs, with at least 6.5 million obtained per sample. Total RNA was extracted from PBMCs with Trizol reagent, with at least 6 micrograms obtained per sample. For every donor, an aliquot of PBMCs went through flow cytometry to measure the percentages of naive CD45RAhigh/CD27high T cells. The library came from 5' RACE. Reads for this sample came from an Illumina HiSeq 2500. A second PCR of roughly 6 to 11 cycles was run with a J-beta primer mix and a sample-barcoded 5' primer. A template-switch 5' adaptor carrying 12 random nucleotides introduced a unique molecular identifier onto each TCR beta cDNA molecule. Each sample yielded at least 2.5 million CDR3-containing paired-end reads. First-strand cDNA synthesis was performed from all RNA using the Mint cDNA synthesis kit, with priming by a TRBC-specific oligonucleotide. Following uracil-DNA glycosylase treatment, all cDNA underwent a first 18-cycle PCR with the universal primers M1SS and BC2_uni_R. In the authors' own workflow: Each sample was normalized by randomly selecting 1 million high-quality reads, each carrying a distinct molecular identifier. Reads sharing molecular identifiers were discarded rather than binned into consensus sequences. MiTCR, run with a Q25 quality threshold and the strictest error-elimination algorithm, handled CDR3 identification, clonotype clustering and error correction. A nonparametric unseen species model with Euler transformation was used to estimate a lower bound on total TCR beta diversity. TCRdb reprocessing: public reads trimmed at Q25 with fastp, clones called with MiXCR, in-frame beta chains kept. Records with the same CDR3 protein are collapsed into one entry carrying the most frequent genes and DNA. The V and J calls were not made by the authors but by TCRdb's processing. The sample table lists under 2,000,000 distinct CDR3 sequences, roughly 50% of them with a count of one. More than 2% of the sample belongs to the ten largest clones.

As to this clonotype: Its antigen is not yet known. No much larger clone is present one base from it, and per-base qualities are unavailable.

Recombination linked TRBV12-3 or TRBV12-4 to TRBJ1-1, and TRBD1 aligns with 7 junction nucleotides. This TCR came from a woman aged 40 to 50 in good health. The specimen sequenced was blood. The DNA sequence is given as TGTGCCAGCAGTGTTCTACAGGGGCTGAACACTGAAGCTTTCTTT. The encoded protein is CASSVLQGLNTEAFF.